This T cell receptor beta chain was identified in a study of beta chain features in type 1 diabetes. The wider study: What patients shared with healthy donors was a similar profile of age, gender and cell yields. The study's findings and limits: The cDNA sequencing approach could over-represent high-TCR-expressing cells. The study found moderately but significantly shorter TCRB CDR3s in all four CD4+ subsets of Type 1 diabetes patients.

A heparinised blood draw that averaged approximately 120 mL was obtained once from each donor. The whole isolated RNA underwent reverse transcription, so sequencing captured expressed TCRB transcripts. TCRdb keeps only in-frame clones here, not all; method: immunoSEQ multiplex PCR. The repertoire includes 630,000 or so clones, over 12% of them detected once, and just under 0.04% sits in the top ten. The CDR3 covers 15 residues. Germline lookup yields CDR1 GTSNPN and CDR2 SVGIG (reference sequence). V lost 3 bases to trimming and J lost 4 bases; unmatched junction nucleotides: 10. Comment on this clone: Its matching antigen is unknown.

The sequenced sample consisted of naive CD4+ T cells from blood. The chain is built from TRBV30 and TRBJ2-5; 8 bases are shared with TRBD2. This sequence originates from a young man with type 1 diabetes. CDR3: CAWRVGAAGGETQYF. The CDR3 DNA reads as TGTGCCTGGAGGGTGGGGGCGGCGGGGGGAGAGACCCAGTACTTC.